This is a list of T cell receptor beta chains from one sample in a study of CD8+ T cells in alopecia areata. Produced via immunoSEQ multiplex PCR; TCRdb's table is partial and in-frame only. The sample has approximately 160,000 clones; less than 70% are singletons. The source material was CD4+ T cells sorted from blood, sampled at week 24, from a patient treated with tofacitinib. These receptors all come from a human donor with alopecia areata. CDR3s include the opening cysteine and the closing phenylalanine or tryptophan. D genes are given only for firm matches. A row's size may be missing; if present it is once, few, many or a size class.

D gene: NA; V gene: TRBV27; clone size: NA; J gene: TRBJ2-2; CDR3 DNA: TGTGCCAGCAGTTTATATTTTCCGCAGGGCCCCACCGGGGAGCTGTTTTTT; CDR3 protein: CASSLYFPQGPTGELFF
D gene: TRBD2; V gene: TRBV6-5; clone size: NA; J gene: TRBJ2-1; CDR3 DNA: TGTGCCAGCAGTTACGGCGGGGGGGCCTACAATGAGCAGTTCTTC; CDR3 protein: CASSYGGGAYNEQFF
D gene: TRBD1; V gene: TRBV7-2; clone size: NA; J gene: TRBJ1-1; CDR3 DNA: TGTGCCAGCAGCTTACGAAGGACAGGTACGAACACTGAAGCTTTCTTT; CDR3 protein: CASSLRRTGTNTEAFF
D gene: NA; V gene: TRBV5-1; clone size: NA; J gene: TRBJ2-7; CDR3 DNA: TGCGCCAGCAGCTTGGGGGTAGACGGTGTCGAGCAGTACTTC; CDR3 protein: CASSLGVDGVEQYF
D gene: TRBD1; V gene: TRBV30; clone size: NA; J gene: TRBJ1-4; CDR3 DNA: TGTGCCTGGACCAGGGGGCGACTAAATGAAAAACTGTTTTTT; CDR3 protein: CAWTRGRLNEKLFF
D gene: NA; V gene: TRBV18; clone size: NA; J gene: TRBJ1-2; CDR3 DNA: TGTGCCAGCTCACAGGACCTGGACTATGGCTACACCTTC; CDR3 protein: CASSQDLDYGYTF
D gene: TRBD1; V gene: TRBV30; clone size: NA; J gene: TRBJ2-7; CDR3 DNA: TGTGCCTCTCAGACAGGGGGCGGCTACGAGCAGTACTTC; CDR3 protein: CASQTGGGYEQYF
D gene: TRBD1; V gene: TRBV5-1; clone size: NA; J gene: TRBJ1-1; CDR3 DNA: TGCGCCAGCAGCTCGGGACAGGGGCCGCCCCCGTTCTTT; CDR3 protein: CASSSGQGPPPFF
D gene: NA; V gene: TRBV7-9; clone size: NA; J gene: TRBJ1-5; CDR3 DNA: TGTGCCAGCAGCCAAGCCAGCAATCAGCCCCAGCATTTT; CDR3 protein: CASSQASNQPQHF
D gene: NA; V gene: TRBV23-1; clone size: few; J gene: TRBJ1-1; CDR3 DNA: TGCGCCAGCAGTCAGGGGGCAAGGAACACTGAAGCTTTCTTT; CDR3 protein: CASSQGARNTEAFF
D gene: NA; V gene: TRBV2; clone size: NA; J gene: TRBJ1-1; CDR3 DNA: TGTGCCAGCAGTGCAGGGGTCTCGGGCACTGAAGCTTTCTTT; CDR3 protein: CASSAGVSGTEAFF
D gene: NA; V gene: TRBV9; clone size: NA; J gene: TRBJ1-2; CDR3 DNA: TGTGCCAGCAGCGTAGTTTCAGGGACGGTGGGCTACACCTTC; CDR3 protein: CASSVVSGTVGYTF
D gene: NA; V gene: TRBV4-1; clone size: NA; J gene: TRBJ1-2; CDR3 DNA: TGCGCCAGCAGCCAAGTGGGCAGCAACTATGGCTACACCTTC; CDR3 protein: CASSQVGSNYGYTF
D gene: TRBD1; V gene: TRBV30; clone size: once; J gene: TRBJ1-2; CDR3 DNA: TGTGCCTGGAGTGCCATTCGGACAGGGAGCTACACCTTC; CDR3 protein: CAWSAIRTGSYTF
D gene: NA; V gene: TRBV29-1; clone size: NA; J gene: TRBJ2-7; CDR3 DNA: TGCAGCGTTACCGGGAGACCGGGGGAGCAGTACTTC; CDR3 protein: CSVTGRPGEQYF
D gene: NA; V gene: TRBV2; clone size: NA; J gene: TRBJ2-7; CDR3 DNA: TGTGCCAGCCAGGACCTCCGCTACGAGCAGTACTTC; CDR3 protein: CASQDLRYEQYF
D gene: NA; V gene: TRBV7-9; clone size: few; J gene: TRBJ1-6; CDR3 DNA: TGTGCCAGCGGGGTACGTAATTCACCCCTCCACTTT; CDR3 protein: CASGVRNSPLHF
D gene: TRBD1; V gene: TRBV6-5; clone size: few; J gene: TRBJ1-2; CDR3 DNA: TGTGCCAGCAGTTCCTCCGGGACAGGGGCAGGTCATGGCTACACCTTC; CDR3 protein: CASSSSGTGAGHGYTF
D gene: NA; V gene: TRBV7-3; clone size: NA; J gene: TRBJ2-2; CDR3 DNA: TGTGCCAGCAGCTTACATACCGGGGAGCTGTTTTTT; CDR3 protein: CASSLHTGELFF
D gene: TRBD1; V gene: TRBV28; clone size: NA; J gene: TRBJ1-1; CDR3 DNA: TGTGCCAGCAGCGTTGGAGGAGGGGGCCGGAACACTGAAGCTTTCTTT; CDR3 protein: CASSVGGGGRNTEAFF
D gene: TRBD2; V gene: TRBV6-5; clone size: few; J gene: TRBJ2-3; CDR3 DNA: TGTGCCAGCAGTTACTCAGGGACTAGCGGAACAGATACGCAGTATTTT; CDR3 protein: CASSYSGTSGTDTQYF
D gene: TRBD1; V gene: TRBV2; clone size: NA; J gene: TRBJ1-6; CDR3 DNA: TGTGCCAGCAGCCCCAGGGGGCTCGATAATTCACCCCTCCACTTT; CDR3 protein: CASSPRGLDNSPLHF
D gene: TRBD2; V gene: TRBV9; clone size: NA; J gene: TRBJ2-3; CDR3 DNA: TGTGCCAGCAGCGGCGGGGGGATCGGAGATACGCAGTATTTT; CDR3 protein: CASSGGGIGDTQYF
D gene: NA; V gene: TRBV30; clone size: NA; J gene: TRBJ1-4; CDR3 DNA: TGTGCCTGGACGACGGTCTCTAATGAAAAACTGTTTTTT; CDR3 protein: CAWTTVSNEKLFF
D gene: TRBD1; V gene: TRBV30; clone size: NA; J gene: TRBJ1-5; CDR3 DNA: TGTGCCTGGGGGACAGATCAGCCCCAGCATTTT; CDR3 protein: CAWGTDQPQHF
D gene: NA; V gene: TRBV5-1; clone size: NA; J gene: TRBJ2-7; CDR3 DNA: TGCGCCAGCAGCCCCGGTCCAGCGGGTTTCTCCTACGAGCAGTACTTC; CDR3 protein: CASSPGPAGFSYEQYF
D gene: NA; V gene: TRBV25-1; clone size: NA; J gene: TRBJ2-3; CDR3 DNA: TGTGCCAGCAGCGCCGTTCGGGGTAACTCAGATACGCAGTATTTT; CDR3 protein: CASSAVRGNSDTQYF
D gene: NA; V gene: TRBV10-3; clone size: NA; J gene: TRBJ2-2; CDR3 DNA: TGTGCCATCAGAGGGGATACGGGCGGGGAGCTGTTTTTT; CDR3 protein: CAIRGDTGGELFF
D gene: NA; V gene: TRBV18; clone size: NA; J gene: TRBJ2-7; CDR3 DNA: TGTGCCAGCTCACCATCGGTCGACTACGAGCAGTACTTC; CDR3 protein: CASSPSVDYEQYF
D gene: NA; V gene: TRBV7-2; clone size: NA; J gene: TRBJ2-1; CDR3 DNA: TGTGCCAGCAGCTTAGACCGGGGATTCTACAATGAGCAGTTCTTC; CDR3 protein: CASSLDRGFYNEQFF
D gene: NA; V gene: TRBV2; clone size: few; J gene: TRBJ1-4; CDR3 DNA: TGTGCCAGCAGTCCAAATGAAAAACTGTTTTTT; CDR3 protein: CASSPNEKLFF
D gene: NA; V gene: TRBV7-6; clone size: once; J gene: TRBJ2-7; CDR3 DNA: TGTGCCAGCAGCCCTCCCCTCCAGTCCCGGGGTGGGTCCTACGAGCAGTACTTC; CDR3 protein: CASSPPLQSRGGSYEQYF
D gene: TRBD2; V gene: TRBV15; clone size: once; J gene: TRBJ2-1; CDR3 DNA: TGTGCCACCAGCAGAGTTAGCGGGGGGTCACAGCAGTTCTTC; CDR3 protein: CATSRVSGGSQQFF
D gene: NA; V gene: TRBV5-1; clone size: NA; J gene: TRBJ1-2; CDR3 DNA: TGCGCCAGCAGCTTGGAAGGGGCGAACTATGGCTACACCTTC; CDR3 protein: CASSLEGANYGYTF
D gene: TRBD2; V gene: TRBV7-2; clone size: few; J gene: TRBJ2-7; CDR3 DNA: TGTGCCAGCAGCCCCAGTGGAGCGGGAGCCTACGAGCAGTACTTC; CDR3 protein: CASSPSGAGAYEQYF
D gene: TRBD1; V gene: TRBV6-5; clone size: NA; J gene: TRBJ2-3; CDR3 DNA: TGTGCCAGCAATAGACAGGGGGCAAAATCAGATACGCAGTATTTT; CDR3 protein: CASNRQGAKSDTQYF
D gene: NA; V gene: TRBV7-9; clone size: NA; J gene: TRBJ2-5; CDR3 DNA: TGTGCCAGCAGCTTAGCGGTGGAGACCCAGTACTTC; CDR3 protein: CASSLAVETQYF
D gene: NA; V gene: TRBV19; clone size: NA; J gene: TRBJ1-2; CDR3 DNA: TGTGCCAGTACCTCGGACGGGGTTGGGGACTATGGCTACACCTTC; CDR3 protein: CASTSDGVGDYGYTF
D gene: NA; V gene: TRBV15; clone size: NA; J gene: TRBJ1-2; CDR3 DNA: TGTGCCACCAGCAGAGATGTGCGCGGCTACACCTTC; CDR3 protein: CATSRDVRGYTF
D gene: NA; V gene: TRBV6-5; clone size: NA; J gene: TRBJ2-2; CDR3 DNA: TGTGCCAGCAGTAACACCGGGGAGCTGTTTTTT; CDR3 protein: CASSNTGELFF
D gene: NA; V gene: TRBV7-9; clone size: NA; J gene: TRBJ1-2; CDR3 DNA: TGTGCCAGCAGCTTAGAGGTCACGTCCTATGGCTACACCTTC; CDR3 protein: CASSLEVTSYGYTF